This T cell receptor (beta chain) was recovered during a study of T-cell reconstitution after alpha-beta-depleted transplantation in children. This clonotype was detected a few times. Preparation of the TCRbeta library was carried out with unique molecular identifiers. A single record per CDR3 protein comes from TCRdb applying MiXCR to the PCR reads. This sample has about 130,000 distinct CDR3 sequences, with around a tenth found just once. Germline V lookup: CDR1 DFQATT, CDR2 SNEGSKA (reference sequence). The V and J ends lost 6 bases and 7 bases respectively, with 12 bases between them. This CDR3 has 11 amino acids.

The TCR originated in a girl under two years old who had a stem cell transplant for combined immunodeficiency, so the T cells may come from the graft donor. This material consisted of PBMCs, mostly from graft donor cells, taken 180 days after TCRalphabeta/CD19-depleted stem cell transplant. The chain employs TRBV20-1 and TRBJ1-2; no reliable D call. The CDR3 here is CSADSAIGYTF. CDR3 coding DNA: TGCAGTGCAGACTCGGCGATTGGCTACACCTTC.